The entry below describes one TCR beta chain. TCRdb's table, derived via immunoSEQ multiplex PCR, lists solely in-frame clones and lacks some. Of a few hundred thousand clones listed, roughly nine tenths were seen once; the top ten hold around 0.86%. This CDR3 spans 11 amino acids. Trimming removed 7 bases from V and 5 bases from J, with 8 bases in between. Per the germline V gene, CDR1 is MNHEY and CDR2 is SVGAGI. These data come from a study of blood T cell repertoires in COVID-19. Sequenced: PBMCs or T cells enriched from blood (not recorded which). This clonotype was obtained from a woman between 40 and 50 years old who had been exposed to COVID-19. V gene TRBV6-5 combines with J gene TRBJ2-5; no firm D call. The CDR3 DNA reads as TGTGCCAGCACTCTAAAGGAGACCCAGTACTTC. It codes for CASTLKETQYF.